In this sample, the clone carrying this T cell receptor beta chain turned up many times. Via MiXCR, TCRdb re-called the RT-PCR reads, giving one row per CDR3 protein. The profile shows about 500,000 distinct CDR3 sequences, 16% of them singletons. This entry comes from a study of response to subunit inactivated influenza vaccine. Unmatched junction bases numbered 10, after V lost 8 bases and J lost 0 bases. There are 15 residues in the CDR3. The germline CDR1 and CDR2 sequences are SGHTA and FQGNSA. Specimen: CD4+ T cells sorted from PBMCs, collected around 25 months after vaccination. This receptor was identified in a man aged 50 to 69 who received an inactivated influenza vaccine. This sequence joins TRBV7-2 and TRBJ2-7, with TRBD2 matching 7 bases. The CDR3: CASRSRRGSSYEQYF. The CDR3 DNA reads as TGTGCCAGCCGAAGCCGTCGCGGGAGCTCCTACGAGCAGTACTTC.